This T cell receptor beta chain was profiled in a study of CD8+CD57+ T cells in acquired aplastic anemia. Study context: Sorted CD4+ and CD8+ cells gave an average of around 3.3 ug of DNA. In CD4+ cells, healthy donors produced an average of approximately 9.9 million reads.

Remarks on this clonotype: What it binds is unknown. Lacking the conserved final phenylalanine or tryptophan, this CDR3 likely reflects a read error. The DNA is left out, because the CDR3 cannot be placed on it with certainty; the CDR3 is given as TCRdb lists it.

TCR beta VDJ and CDR3 profiling used genomic DNA as template. TCRdb re-derived calls from the reads in MiXCR, one entry per CDR3 protein. The table records hundreds of thousands of distinct CDR3 sequences, around 68% of them present only once. Study results and limitations: Patients had twenty-nine CD8+ CDR3 sequences in common with controls (the shared set).

The germline V gene encodes CDR1 SNHLY and CDR2 FYNNEI. The CDR3 contains 14 residues when both ends are counted. The receptor's source is a human donor in good health, serving as a control. Specimen: sorted CD4+, CD8+, or CD8+CD57+ T cells (not recorded which) from PBMCs. The gene calls are TRBV2 and TRBJ2-3; no DNA check was done on the table's D call, TRBD2. The CDR3 reads CASSDRAAEGNKYC.